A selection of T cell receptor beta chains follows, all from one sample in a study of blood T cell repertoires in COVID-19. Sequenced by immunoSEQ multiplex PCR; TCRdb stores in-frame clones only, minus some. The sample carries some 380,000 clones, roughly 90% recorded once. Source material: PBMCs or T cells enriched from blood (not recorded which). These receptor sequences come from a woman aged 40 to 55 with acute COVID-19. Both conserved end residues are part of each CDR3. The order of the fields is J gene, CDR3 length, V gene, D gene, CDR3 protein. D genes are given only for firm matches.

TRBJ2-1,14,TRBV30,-,CAWSVTLAYNEQFF
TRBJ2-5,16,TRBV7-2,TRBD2,CASSSPGLAGQETQYF
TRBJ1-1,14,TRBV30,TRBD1,CAWSGTGTVPEAFF
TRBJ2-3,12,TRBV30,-,CAWSKGKDTQYF
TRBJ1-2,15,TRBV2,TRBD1,CASSERGQGGNGYTF
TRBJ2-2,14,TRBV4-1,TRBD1,CASSFRTGGGELFF
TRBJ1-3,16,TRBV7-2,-,CASSLGVGFSGNTIYF
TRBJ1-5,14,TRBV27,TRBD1,CASTRYRDSQPQHF
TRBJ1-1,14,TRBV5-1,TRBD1,CASSRQGAGTEAFF
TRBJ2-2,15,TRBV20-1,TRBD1,CSASRTGRNTGELFF
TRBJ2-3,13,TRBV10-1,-,CASSEMGGDTQYF
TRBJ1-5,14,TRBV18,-,CASSPNWGRQPQHF
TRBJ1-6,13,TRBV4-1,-,CASSQERYSPLHF
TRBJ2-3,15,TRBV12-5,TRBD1,CASGSRQGARDTQYF
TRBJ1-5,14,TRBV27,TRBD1,CASNKGTGDQPQHF
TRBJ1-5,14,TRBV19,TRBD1,CASSPGGGNQPQHF
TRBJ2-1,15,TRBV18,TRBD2,CASSPTSGGAWEQFF
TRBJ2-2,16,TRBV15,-,CATRVTTPANTGELFF
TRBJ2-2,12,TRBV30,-,CAWSVRGRELFF
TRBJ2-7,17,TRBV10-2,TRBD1,CASSEIGAGGSSYEQYF
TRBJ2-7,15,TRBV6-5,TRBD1,CASSRQGQATYEQYF
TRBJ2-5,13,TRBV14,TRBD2,CASRSRGQETQYF
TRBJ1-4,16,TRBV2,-,CASSGAPGATNEKLFF
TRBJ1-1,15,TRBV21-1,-,CASSRSDTLHTEAFF
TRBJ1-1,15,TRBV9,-,CASSVVAGFDTEAFF
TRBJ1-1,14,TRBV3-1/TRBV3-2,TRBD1,CASSQAGTGFEAFF
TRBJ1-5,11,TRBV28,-,CASSANQPQHF
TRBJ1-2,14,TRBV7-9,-,CASSLNDRIYGYTF
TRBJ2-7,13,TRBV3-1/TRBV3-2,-,CASSRWQGYEQYF
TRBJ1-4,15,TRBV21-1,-,CASSKAQGVNEKLFF
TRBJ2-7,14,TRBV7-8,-,CASSLGQPNYEQYF
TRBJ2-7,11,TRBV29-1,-,CSVMTVYEQYF
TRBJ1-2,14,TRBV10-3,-,CAINSDRANYGYTF
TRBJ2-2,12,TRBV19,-,CATGTETGELFF
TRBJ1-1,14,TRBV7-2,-,CASSLAIQDTEAFF
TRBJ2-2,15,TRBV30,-,CAWSLDRLHTGELFF
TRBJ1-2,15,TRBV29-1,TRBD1,CSVEGKGQANYGYTF
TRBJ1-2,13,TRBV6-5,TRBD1,CASSYSARGRYTF
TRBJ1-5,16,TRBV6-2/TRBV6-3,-,CASSYPGRRGNQPQHF
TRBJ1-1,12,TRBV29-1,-,CSVDPLNTEAFF
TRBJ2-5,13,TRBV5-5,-,CASSFGSEETQYF
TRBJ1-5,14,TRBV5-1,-,CASSLEGGNQPQHF
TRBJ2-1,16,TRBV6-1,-,CASRERGGGGYNEQFF
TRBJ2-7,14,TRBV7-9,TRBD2,CASRGPSGSYEQYF
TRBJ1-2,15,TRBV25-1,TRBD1,CASSDLGQVGYGYTF
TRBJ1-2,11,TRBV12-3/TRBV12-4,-,CASSSRRAGTF
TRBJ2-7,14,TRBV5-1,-,CASSLQGSSYEQYF
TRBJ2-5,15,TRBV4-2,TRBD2,CASSQASGGEETQYF
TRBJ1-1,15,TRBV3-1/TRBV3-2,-,CASSQSGTKNTEAFF
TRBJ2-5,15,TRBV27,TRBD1,CASSSRTGRQETQYF
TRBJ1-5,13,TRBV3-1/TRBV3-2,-,CASSQQQGQPQHF
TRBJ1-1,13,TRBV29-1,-,CSVRVDSNTEAFF
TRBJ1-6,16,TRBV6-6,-,CASSRGQISYNSPLHF
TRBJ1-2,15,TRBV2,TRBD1,CASSETGTGNGGYTF
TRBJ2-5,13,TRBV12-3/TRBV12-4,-,CASSPGQGETQYF
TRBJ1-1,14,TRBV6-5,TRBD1,CASKLPDRDTEAFF
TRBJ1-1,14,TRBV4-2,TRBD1,CASSQNNRGGEAFF
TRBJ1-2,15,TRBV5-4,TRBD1,CASSSGTGRNYGYTF
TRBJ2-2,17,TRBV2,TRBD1,CASLTYNRGTNTGELFF